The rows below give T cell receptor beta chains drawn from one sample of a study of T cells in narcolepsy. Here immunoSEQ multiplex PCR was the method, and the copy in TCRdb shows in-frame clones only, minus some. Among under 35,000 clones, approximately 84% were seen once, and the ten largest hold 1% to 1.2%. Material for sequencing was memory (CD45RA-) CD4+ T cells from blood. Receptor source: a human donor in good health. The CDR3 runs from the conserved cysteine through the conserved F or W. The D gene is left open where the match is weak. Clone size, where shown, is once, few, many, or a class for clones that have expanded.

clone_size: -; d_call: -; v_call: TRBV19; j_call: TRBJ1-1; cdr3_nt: TGTGCCAGTAGGAGCGGGGGGGCATCCCCTAACACTGAAGCTTTCTTT; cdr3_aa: CASRSGGASPNTEAFF
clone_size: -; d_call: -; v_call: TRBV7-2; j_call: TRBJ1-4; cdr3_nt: TGTGCCAGCAGCTTAGAAGCTAATGAAAAACTGTTTTTT; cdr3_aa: CASSLEANEKLFF
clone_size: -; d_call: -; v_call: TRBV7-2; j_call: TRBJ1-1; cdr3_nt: TGTGCCAGCAGCGTAAGGCTCGGTATGAACACTGAAGCTTTCTTT; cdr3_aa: CASSVRLGMNTEAFF
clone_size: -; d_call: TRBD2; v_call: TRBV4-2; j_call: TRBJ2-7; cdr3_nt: TGTGCCAGCAGCCAGGCGACTAGCGGGGGCTCCTACGAGCAGTACTTC; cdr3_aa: CASSQATSGGSYEQYF
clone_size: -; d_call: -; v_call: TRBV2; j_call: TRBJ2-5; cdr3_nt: TGTGCCAGCAGTGAGGCGACTAGTCCCCGAGAGACCCAGTACTTC; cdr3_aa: CASSEATSPRETQYF
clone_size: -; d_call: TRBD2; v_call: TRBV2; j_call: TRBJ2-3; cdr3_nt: TGTGCCAGCAGTGAAGGTTCTAGCGGGGGGGCCACAGATACGCAGTATTTT; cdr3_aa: CASSEGSSGGATDTQYF
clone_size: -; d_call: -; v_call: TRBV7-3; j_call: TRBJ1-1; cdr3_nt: TGTGCCAGTAATGCGGGGCAGCGGAACACTGAAGCTTTCTTT; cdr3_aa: CASNAGQRNTEAFF
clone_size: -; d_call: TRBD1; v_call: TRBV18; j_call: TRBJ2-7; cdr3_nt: TGTGCCAGCTCACCCCCGGGACAGATATACGAGCAGTACTTC; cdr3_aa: CASSPPGQIYEQYF
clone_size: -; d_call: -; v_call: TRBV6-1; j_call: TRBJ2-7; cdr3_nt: TGTGCCAGCAGAGAAGCGGCCCAGGCGGTAGGGCAGTACTTC; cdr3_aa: CASREAAQAVGQYF
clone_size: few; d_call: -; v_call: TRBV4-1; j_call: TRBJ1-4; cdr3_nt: TGCGCCAGCAGCCTAGGACAGTATAATGAAAAACTGTTTTTT; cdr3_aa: CASSLGQYNEKLFF
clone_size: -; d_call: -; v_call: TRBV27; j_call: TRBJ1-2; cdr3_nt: TGTGCCAGCAGTTTACAGGGGTTCGGCTACACCTTC; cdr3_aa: CASSLQGFGYTF
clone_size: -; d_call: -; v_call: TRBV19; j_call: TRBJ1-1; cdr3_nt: TGTGCAAATTCTGAGGACAACGAAACTCACACTGAAGCTTTCTTT; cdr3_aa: CANSEDNETHTEAFF
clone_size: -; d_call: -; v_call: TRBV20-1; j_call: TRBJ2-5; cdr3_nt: TGCAGTGCTAGGTTATTAGAGACCCAGTACTTC; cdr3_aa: CSARLLETQYF
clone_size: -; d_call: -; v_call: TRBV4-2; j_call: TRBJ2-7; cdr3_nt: TGTGCCAGCAGCTCTCGAGCTGGGAGGGGGTGGTACGAGCAGTACTTC; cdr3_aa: CASSSRAGRGWYEQYF
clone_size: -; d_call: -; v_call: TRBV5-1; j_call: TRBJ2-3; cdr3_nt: TGCGCCAGCAGCCTGACGGGCAGGGTTGAAGATACGCAGTATTTT; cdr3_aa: CASSLTGRVEDTQYF
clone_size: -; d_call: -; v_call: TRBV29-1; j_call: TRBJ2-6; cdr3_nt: TGCAGCGTTGAAGATCAGGATCACGGGGCCAACGTCCTGACTTTC; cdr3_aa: CSVEDQDHGANVLTF
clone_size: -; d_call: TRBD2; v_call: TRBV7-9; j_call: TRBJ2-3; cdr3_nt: TGTGCCAGCAGCCGGAGCGGGAGCTCTACGCAGTATTTT; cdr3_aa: CASSRSGSSTQYF
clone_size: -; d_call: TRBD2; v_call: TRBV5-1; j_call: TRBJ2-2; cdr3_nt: TGCGCCAGCAGCTCGGGGAGGGCGAACACCGGGGAGCTGTTTTTT; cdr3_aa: CASSSGRANTGELFF
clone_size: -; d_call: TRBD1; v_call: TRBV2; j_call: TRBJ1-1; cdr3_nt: TGTGCCAGCAGTGAGGGGGACAGGGCGAACACTGAAGCTTTCTTT; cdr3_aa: CASSEGDRANTEAFF
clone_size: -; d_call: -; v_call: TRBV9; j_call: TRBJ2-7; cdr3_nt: TGTGCCAGCAGCCCCCGTGCAGTCTCCGGTGACGAGCAGTACTTC; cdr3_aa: CASSPRAVSGDEQYF
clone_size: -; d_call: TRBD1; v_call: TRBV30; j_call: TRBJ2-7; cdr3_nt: TGTGCCTGGAGTCCCTCCCAGGGGGTAAACTACGAGCAGTACTTC; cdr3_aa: CAWSPSQGVNYEQYF
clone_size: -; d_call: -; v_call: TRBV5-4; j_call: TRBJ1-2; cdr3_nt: TGTGCCAGCAGCTTGGACAGATATGGCTACACCTTC; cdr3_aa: CASSLDRYGYTF
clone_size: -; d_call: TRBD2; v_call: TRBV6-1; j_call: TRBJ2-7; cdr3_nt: TGTGCCAGCAGTAAACTAGCGGGGGGCTACGAGCAGTACTTC; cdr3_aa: CASSKLAGGYEQYF
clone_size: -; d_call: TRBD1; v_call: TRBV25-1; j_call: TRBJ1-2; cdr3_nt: TGTGCCAGCAGTGAATCTGAGGGGGACAGGGGAAACTATGGCTACACCTTC; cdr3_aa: CASSESEGDRGNYGYTF
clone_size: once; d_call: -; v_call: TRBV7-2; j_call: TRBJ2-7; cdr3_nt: TGTGCCAGCAGCTTCGACTCCTCCTACGAGCAGTACTTC; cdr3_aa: CASSFDSSYEQYF
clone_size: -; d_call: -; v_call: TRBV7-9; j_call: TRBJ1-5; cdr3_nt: TGTGCCAGCAGCTCTATTGGGGATGGTAATCAGCCCCAGCATTTT; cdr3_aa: CASSSIGDGNQPQHF
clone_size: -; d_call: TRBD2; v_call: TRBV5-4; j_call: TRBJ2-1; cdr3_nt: TGTGCCAGCAGCTCGCCGGGACTAGCGGGGTCCGATGAGCAGTTCTTC; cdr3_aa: CASSSPGLAGSDEQFF
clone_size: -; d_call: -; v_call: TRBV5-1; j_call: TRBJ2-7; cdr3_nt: TGCGCCAGCAGCTTGGCTGGGGGGTGGTACGAGCAGTACTTC; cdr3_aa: CASSLAGGWYEQYF
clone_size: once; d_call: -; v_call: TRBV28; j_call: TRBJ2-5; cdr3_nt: TGTGCCAGCAGTTTGGGTACCAGGGACCAGTACTTC; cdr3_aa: CASSLGTRDQYF
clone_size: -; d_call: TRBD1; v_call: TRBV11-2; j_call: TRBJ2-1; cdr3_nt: TGTGCCAGCAGCTATGACAGGGCCTACAATGAGCAGTTCTTC; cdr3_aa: CASSYDRAYNEQFF
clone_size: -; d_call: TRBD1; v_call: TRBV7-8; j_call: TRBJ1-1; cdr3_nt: TGTGCCAGCAGCGTAACGGGACAGACGAACACTGAAGCTTTCTTT; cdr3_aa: CASSVTGQTNTEAFF
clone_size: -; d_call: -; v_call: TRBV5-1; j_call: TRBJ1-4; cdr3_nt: TGCGCCAGCAGCTTGGAAATCGGGACTAATGAAAAACTGTTTTTT; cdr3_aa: CASSLEIGTNEKLFF
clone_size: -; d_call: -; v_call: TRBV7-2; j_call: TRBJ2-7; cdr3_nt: TGTGCCAGCAGCTTAGACCTCGAGCAGTACTTC; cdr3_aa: CASSLDLEQYF
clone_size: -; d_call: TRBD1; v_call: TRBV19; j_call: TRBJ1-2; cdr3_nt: TGTGCCAGTAGACTCAGGGGGGAATCTATAAGCTACACCTTC; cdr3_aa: CASRLRGESISYTF
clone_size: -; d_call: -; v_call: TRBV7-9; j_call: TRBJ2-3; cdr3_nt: TGTGCCAGCAGCTTAGCGTGGGCAGAGGGAAATACGCAGTATTTT; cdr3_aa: CASSLAWAEGNTQYF
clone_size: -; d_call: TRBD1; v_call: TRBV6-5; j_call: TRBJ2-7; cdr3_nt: TGTGCCAGCAGTTACACAGGGGTCCACGAGCAGTACTTC; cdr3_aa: CASSYTGVHEQYF
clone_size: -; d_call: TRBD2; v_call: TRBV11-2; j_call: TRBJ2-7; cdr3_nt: TGTGCCAGCAGCACACAGAGCGGGAGCGCCTACGAGCAGTACTTC; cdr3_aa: CASSTQSGSAYEQYF
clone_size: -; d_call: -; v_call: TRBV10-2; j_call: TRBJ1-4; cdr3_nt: TGCGCCAGCAGTGAACAGGGAACTGAAAAACTGTTTTTT; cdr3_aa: CASSEQGTEKLFF
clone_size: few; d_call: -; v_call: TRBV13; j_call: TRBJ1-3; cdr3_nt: TGTGCCAGCAGCTTCGGAGAAACCGGAAACACCATATATTTT; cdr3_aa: CASSFGETGNTIYF
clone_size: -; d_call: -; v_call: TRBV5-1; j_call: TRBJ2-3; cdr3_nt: TGCGCCAGCAGCTTGGTCGGGGCTAGCACAGATACGCAGTATTTT; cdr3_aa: CASSLVGASTDTQYF
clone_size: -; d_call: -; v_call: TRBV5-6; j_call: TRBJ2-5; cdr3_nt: TGTGCCAGCAGCTTTGGGGGATTAGCGGAGGGGGAGACCCAGTACTTC; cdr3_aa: CASSFGGLAEGETQYF
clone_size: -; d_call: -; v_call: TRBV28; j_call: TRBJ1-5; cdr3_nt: TGTGCCAGCACTAAGAGCGGTTTTTGGTGGCATTTT; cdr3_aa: CASTKSGFWWHF
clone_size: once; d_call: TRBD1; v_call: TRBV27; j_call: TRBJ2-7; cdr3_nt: TGTGCCAGCATCCTGACAGGGCACGAGCAGTACTTC; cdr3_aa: CASILTGHEQYF
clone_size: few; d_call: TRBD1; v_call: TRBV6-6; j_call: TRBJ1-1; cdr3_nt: TGTGCCAGCAGGAGAGATACAGGGGACACTGAAGCTTTCTTT; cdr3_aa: CASRRDTGDTEAFF
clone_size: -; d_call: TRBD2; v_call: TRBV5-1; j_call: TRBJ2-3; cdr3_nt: TGCGCCAGCAGCCAGAGTGCGGGACTAGCGTCCCCAGATACGCAGTATTTT; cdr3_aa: CASSQSAGLASPDTQYF
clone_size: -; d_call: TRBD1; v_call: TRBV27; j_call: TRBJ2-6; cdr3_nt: TGTGCCAGCAGTTTATGGCCCCCACAGGGGGCCATTGGGGCCAACGTCCTGACTTTC; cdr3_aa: CASSLWPPQGAIGANVLTF
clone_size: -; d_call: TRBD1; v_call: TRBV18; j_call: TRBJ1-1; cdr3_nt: TGTGCCAGCTCACAGGGGACAGGGGGGAACACTGAAGCTTTCTTT; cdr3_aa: CASSQGTGGNTEAFF
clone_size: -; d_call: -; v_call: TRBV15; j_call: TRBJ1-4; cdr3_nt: TGTGCCACCAGCAGAGATGGGAGGGCTTTAGGTGAAAAACTGTTTTTT; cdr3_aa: CATSRDGRALGEKLFF
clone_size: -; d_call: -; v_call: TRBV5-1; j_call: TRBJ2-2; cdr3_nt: TGCGCCAGCAGCTTGGAAGGGTACACCGGGGAGCTGTTTTTT; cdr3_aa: CASSLEGYTGELFF
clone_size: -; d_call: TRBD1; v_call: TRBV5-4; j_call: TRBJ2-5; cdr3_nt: TGTGCCAGCAGCTTACCGACAGGGGGGCAAGAGACCCAGTACTTC; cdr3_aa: CASSLPTGGQETQYF